This TCR beta chain emerged from a study of T cell responses to AZD1222 COVID-19 vaccine (dated by TCRdb to the early 2020s). Study-level background: A total of approximately 230 trial participants underwent TCR sequencing, of whom around 200 received two doses of AZD1222 and some 25 received two doses of the MenACWY control vaccine. Trial participants were enrolled by age into 18-55, 56-69 and 70-plus year subgroups, with around 150, 28 and 57 TCR-sequenced participants respectively. General conclusions and limits of the study: Reportedly, close to half of the unique spike-specific TCRs recognized epitopes lying outside the regions that are mutated in the B.1.351 and B.1.1.7 variants. Vaccine-associated CD4 TCRs spanned the whole spike protein, with dominant responses in regions 160-218 and 743-854. The 56-69-year group was small, and its depth increase did not reach significance, likely because of low power. A significant rise in spike-specific TCR breadth and depth was observed after two AZD1222 doses relative to day 0 and relative to MenACWY recipients. Conclusions about previously exposed vaccinees are limited, since just five or six AZD1222 recipients were seropositive for SARS-CoV-2 at baseline. Because no day 14 peak-response samples were available, repertoires were characterized only after the peak T cell response. Most participants were white British and females outnumbered males, and the authors suggested that clonal diversity may have been underestimated.

The sample's time point label, decoded: about 28 days (+/-7) after the second vaccine dose. What this sample's treatment or condition label stands for: meningococcal conjugate vaccine given as trial control. Vaccinee samples were obtained from the UK trials COV001 and COV002, which included a single-blind randomized controlled phase 2/3 trial of AZD1222 (ChAdOx1 nCoV-19) in healthy adults. Trial participant PBMC samples were collected at day 0 and day 28 after the second dose for TCRbeta chain sequencing. The V end gives up 0 bases and the J end 0 bases, leaving 2 bases in the junction not matched to a gene. The CDR3 goes from the cysteine to the phenylalanine over 15 residues. Kept here is only the CDR3 DNA, which spans 45 bases and is read in frame from base 1. CDR1 LNHNV and CDR2 YYDKDF are derived from the germline V gene (reference sequence). Concerning this clone itself: Its antigen is still unknown. It has no much larger one-base neighbor in the sample; base qualities were not kept.

The CDR3 regions of human TCRbeta chains were analyzed by immunosequencing. In the original analysis: TCRs in the repertoires were compared against a reference library of SARS-CoV-2-specific TCRs that had been generated with the MIRA antigen-specificity platform. Breadth was defined as the fraction of unique TCRs that were SARS-CoV-2-associated, and depth was defined as the fraction of total T cells that were SARS-CoV-2-associated. Using the MIRA data, every spike-specific TCR was mapped to the spike region that the TCR reacted to and assigned to either a CD4 or a CD8 class. Log10-transformed breadth and depth values were compared by one-way ANOVA with Sidak's multiple comparisons tests. Entries here come from immuneACCESS through TCRdb and include only in-frame sequences with V and J called. Some clones fail to appear in such tables; in the studies checked, an unresolved V gene covers under half of the shortfall, and the cause of the remainder is unknown. V, J and clone size are taken as reported in that table, and D and trimming were inferred from the DNA itself. This sample has about 120,000 clones in its table, and about 93% of those were observed once. The top ten hold around 4.4% of the sample.

This sample comprised peripheral blood, obtained 28 days after the second dose of the MenACWY control vaccine. This TCR was sampled from an adult who received the MenACWY meningococcal vaccine as a control. The receptor chain draws on TRBV15 and TRBJ2-7, with 7 bases in between that match TRBD2. At the DNA level, the sequence is TGTGCCACCAGCAGAGATAGGGAGGGCTCCTACGAGCAGTACTTC. It codes for CATSRDREGSYEQYF.